One sample yielded the 21 T cell receptor beta chains listed below, sequenced in a study of CD8 T cells in ankylosing spondylitis. No antigen is known for these receptors. Findings and limits, study-wide: Ankylosing spondylitis blood appeared to carry a characteristic TCR beta motif of roughly eight highly homologous variants.

TCRdb itself ran the 5' RACE reads through MiXCR, one entry per CDR3 protein. Of 390,000 or so distinct CDR3 sequences listed, 20% to 25% are singletons. Sequencing was performed on blood, either unsorted or a sorted T cell fraction (not recorded which). The source of these receptors is a male donor with ankylosing spondylitis.

This clonotype was seen once. The gene calls are TRBV19 and TRBJ2-2; 11 bases are shared with TRBD2. From germline, CDR1 is LNHDA and CDR2 SQIVND (reference sequence). The ends lost 2 bases at V and 4 bases at J; junction bases unmatched: 9. The CDR3 has 18 amino acids. CDR3 DNA: TGTGCCAGTAGTATATTAGCGGGAGGGCCTGGGGGCACCGGGGAGCTGTTTTTT. Amino acids: CASSILAGGPGGTGELFF.

This clonotype was observed at least ten times. The rearrangement uses TRBV2 and TRBJ2-7; the match to TRBD1 covers 10 bases. V was clipped by 4 bases and J by 4 bases; unmatched bases: 4. The CDR3 runs 14 residues. Germline lookup yields CDR1 SNHLY and CDR2 FYNNEI. The CDR3: CASSVGQGVYEQYF. The CDR3, as DNA: TGTGCCAGCAGTGTTGGACAGGGGGTTTACGAGCAGTACTTC.

This clonotype showed up just a few times. The V gene is TRBV29-1, the J gene TRBJ1-4; D remains ambiguous. The germline V gene has CDR1 SQVTM and CDR2 ANQGSEA. V lost 4 bases and J 3 bases, leaving 15 bases between the germline ends. This CDR3 has 15 residues. The CDR3 protein is CSVASFRGSNEKLFF. The CDR3 DNA reads as TGCAGCGTTGCGAGTTTCCGGGGATCTAATGAAAAACTGTTTTTT.

This sequence joins TRBV20-1 and TRBJ1-5, with D tentatively TRBD1 (6 bases). The CDR3 is 17 residues long. Germline assignment: CDR1 DFQATT and CDR2 SNEGSKA (reference sequence). Trimming shortened V by 0 bases and J by 6 bases, and 21 bases separated the two germline ends. The CDR3 sequence: CSARDRGGPGASQPQHF. The CDR3 nucleotides are TGCAGTGCTAGAGATCGAGGAGGTCCAGGGGCGTCTCAGCCCCAGCATTTT.

This clonotype was counted only a few times. The CDR3 DNA is TGCAGTGCTGGGGGGGTTGGCGGGAGGGCCTACGAGCAGTACTTC. Encoded protein: CSAGGVGGRAYEQYF. The rearrangement uses TRBV20-1 and TRBJ2-7; TRBD2 agrees at 9 bases. V lost 5 bases and J lost 2; bases outside the gene matches: 10. Germline V lookup: CDR1 DFQATT, CDR2 SNEGSKA (reference sequence). This CDR3 is built from 15 residues.

This clonotype was observed a few times. The chain couples TRBV7-2 to TRBJ2-7; TRBD2 aligns across 11 bases. Germline CDR1 SGHTA, CDR2 FQGNSA. This CDR3 is 14 amino acids long. The trim removed 5 bases at V and 2 bases at J, leaving 2 bases unmatched. The CDR3 is CASSDSGRAYEQYF. The CDR3 DNA is TGTGCCAGCAGCGATAGCGGGAGGGCCTACGAGCAGTACTTC.

This clonotype was counted at least ten times. This chain connects TRBV7-8 to TRBJ1-1; 10 nucleotides agree with TRBD1. Looked up from germline, CDR1 is SGHVS and CDR2 is FQNEAQ. V dropped 5 bases and J dropped 5; count of bases not matched to a gene: 8. The CDR3 sequence is 15 residues long. CDR3 sequence: CASSLNRDRGTEAFF. In DNA form, the CDR3 reads TGTGCCAGCAGCCTAAACCGGGACAGGGGAACTGAAGCTTTCTTT.

This chain links TRBV7-2 with TRBJ2-7; D gene ambiguous. The CDR3 has 14 amino acids. V gave up 2 bases and J gave up 0 bases, with 8 bases separating them. Germline V gene lookup returns CDR1 SGHTA and CDR2 FQGNSA. The CDR3 nucleotides are TGTGCCAGCAGCTTATCTCCTAGCTCCTACGAGCAGTACTTC. Amino acids: CASSLSPSSYEQYF.

The table lists this clonotype with a few counts. The J gene is TRBJ2-1, the V gene TRBV6-5, with D maybe TRBD2 (5 bases). CDR1 MNHEY and CDR2 SVGAGI come from the germline V gene. Deletions cut 0 bases from V and 8 bases from J, with 14 bases between. The CDR3 extends over 15 amino acids. The CDR3 nucleotides are TGTGCCAGCAGTTACTCGACCGGGATGGGAGATGAGCAGTTCTTC. Translation gives CASSYSTGMGDEQFF.

A few counts support this clonotype. V gene TRBV19 combines with J gene TRBJ2-1; D perhaps matches TRBD2 (5 bases). Germline-derived CDR1 and CDR2 are LNHDA and SQIVND (reference sequence). Trimming took 3 bases from V and 8 from J, leaving 8 bases between them. The CDR3 loop spans 12 amino acids. Here the CDR3 DNA reads TGTGCCAGTAGTATCGGGGAGCATGAGCAGTTCTTC. Its protein is CASSIGEHEQFF.

The chain combines TRBV29-1 with TRBJ1-4; 9 bases map to TRBD1. This CDR3 comprises 16 residues. V was clipped by 6 bases and J by 0 bases; unmatched bases: 8. Germline CDR1 SQVTM, CDR2 ANQGSEA. The CDR3 bases are TGCAGCGTGGGACAGGGAAAGACTGCAACTAATGAAAAACTGTTTTTT. Amino acid sequence: CSVGQGKTATNEKLFF.

In DNA, the CDR3 is TGTGCCACCAGCCGTTCGGTCTGGAACTTCAATGAGCAGTTCTTC. It specifies CATSRSVWNFNEQFF. J is TRBJ2-1 and V is TRBV15; D uncertain. V was shortened by 5 bases and J by 6 bases, with 17 bases between the two germline ends. The CDR3 has 15 amino acids. Germline V gene data show CDR1 as LNHNV and CDR2 as YYDKDF (reference sequence).

V is TRBV10-1 and J is TRBJ2-3, with 7 bases matching TRBD1. This CDR3 spans 16 amino acids. Germline CDR1 and CDR2: WNHNN and SYGVQD (reference sequence). Trimming at V came to 6 bases and at J to 3 bases, leaving 12 bases not matched to a gene. CDR3: CASSLMDRPGTDTQYF. The DNA of the CDR3 is TGCGCCAGCAGCCTTATGGACAGGCCGGGTACAGATACGCAGTATTTT.

The rearrangement joins TRBV10-3 to TRBJ1-3; D ambiguous. Germline CDR1 and CDR2: ENHRY and SYGVKD. The CDR3 extends over 13 amino acids. V gave up 10 bases and J gave up 0 bases, with 10 bases separating them. Written as DNA, the CDR3 is TGTGCCACCCAGGTGTCCTCTGGAAACACCATATATTTT. Encoded protein: CATQVSSGNTIYF.

This clonotype was observed a few times. This chain links TRBV28 with TRBJ2-1; D perhaps matches TRBD1 (6 bases). This CDR3 region has 13 residues. The ends were cut back, 7 bases at V and 4 bases at J, with 11 bases in the middle. Per the germline V gene, CDR1 is MDHEN and CDR2 is SYDVKM. CDR3 sequence: CASNRGTYNEQFF. The CDR3 nucleotides read TGTGCCAGCAACCGAGGGACATACAATGAGCAGTTCTTC.

The rearrangement links TRBV5-1 to TRBJ2-2; the D is unclear. Trimming took 0 bases from V and 1 from J, leaving 7 bases between them. Germline loops: CDR1 SGHRS, CDR2 YFSETQ. The CDR3 loop spans 15 amino acids. As DNA, the CDR3 is TGCGCCAGCAGCTTGGCCGCGGTGAACACCGGGGAGCTGTTTTTT. This gives the protein CASSLAAVNTGELFF.

The V call is TRBV15, the J call TRBJ2-2, with a possible D match to TRBD2 (6 bases). The germline V gene has CDR1 LNHNV and CDR2 YYDKDF (reference sequence). V was pared by 3 bases and J by 1 base, with 21 bases between. The CDR3 runs 19 residues. CDR3 loop: CATSRGGFGVRVNTGELFF. CDR3 bases: TGTGCCACCAGCAGGGGAGGCTTTGGGGTACGAGTGAACACCGGGGAGCTGTTTTTT. The variable domain in full, completed from reference TRBV15 and TRBJ2-2, reads DAMVIQNPRYQVTQFGKPVTLSCSQTLNHNVMYWYQQKSSQAPKLLFHYYDKDFNNEADTPDNFQSRRPNTSFCFLDIRSPGLGDTAMYLCATSRGGFGVRVNTGELFFGEGSRLTVL.

This clonotype was picked up a small number of times. The V gene is TRBV20-1, the J gene TRBJ2-1, with D unclear. The CDR3 contains 15 residues. Trimming took off 0 bases at V and 3 bases at J, with 12 bases between the two ends. Looked up from germline, CDR1 is DFQATT and CDR2 is SNEGSKA (reference sequence). This CDR3 is CSARDRAHIYNEQFF. CDR3 sequence (DNA): TGCAGTGCTAGAGATCGGGCACACATCTACAATGAGCAGTTCTTC.

At least ten counts were recorded for this clonotype. The rearrangement uses TRBV3-1 and TRBJ1-1; 11 nucleotides align to TRBD1. V was pared by 1 base and J by 4 bases, with 2 bases of the junction left unmatched. Looked up from germline, CDR1 is LGHDT and CDR2 is YNNKEL (reference sequence). This CDR3 contains 15 residues. CDR3 nucleotide sequence: TGTGCCAGCAGCCAAGGGACAGGGGGCGTCACTGAAGCTTTCTTT. It translates to CASSQGTGGVTEAFF.

This clonotype was seen only a few times. The chain carries TRBV4-1 and TRBJ2-7; a weak D match, TRBD1 (5 bases). CDR1 and CDR2 (germline): MGHRA, YSYEKL. This CDR3 contains 13 residues. V lost 6 bases to trimming and J lost 3 bases, with 12 bases between them. In DNA form, the CDR3 reads TGCGCCAGCAGTCGATCAGGACACTACGAGCAGTACTTC. Translating gives CASSRSGHYEQYF.

This clonotype was recorded at least ten times. The chain joins TRBV12-3 or TRBV12-4 to TRBJ1-1; no clear D. V lost 1 base, J lost 3 bases, and 6 bases lay in between. The CDR3 has 13 residues. The CDR3 protein is CASSLVADTEAFF. The CDR3 nucleotides read TGTGCCAGCAGTTTAGTAGCGGACACTGAAGCTTTCTTT.